This TCR beta chain was observed in a study of T cell repertoires in cytomegalovirus infection. J was trimmed by 6 bases and V by 4 bases; bases with no gene match: 5. Germline-derived CDR1 and CDR2 are SGHTA and FQGNSA. The CDR3 extends over 14 amino acids. This clonotype was recorded at least ten times. TCRdb re-called the reads through MiXCR, storing one row per CDR3 protein. The sample shows 200,000 to 250,000 distinct CDR3 sequences, over 9% of them seen only once. V and J are TRBV7-2 and TRBJ2-7, with 11 bases that match TRBD2. Sample: PBMCs. This TCR was recovered from a human donor in good health (CMV status not recorded). Some clones in this sample may be carry-over from other donors' samples. The CDR3 region has the DNA TGTGCCAGCAGCTCGACTAGCGGGGAAGTCGAGCAGTACTTC. Translation: CASSSTSGEVEQYF.